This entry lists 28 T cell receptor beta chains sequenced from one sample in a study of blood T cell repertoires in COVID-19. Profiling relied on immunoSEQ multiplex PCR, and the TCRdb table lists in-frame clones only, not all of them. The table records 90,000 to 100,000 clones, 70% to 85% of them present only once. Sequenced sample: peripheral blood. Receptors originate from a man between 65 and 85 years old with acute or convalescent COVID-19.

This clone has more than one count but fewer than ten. The CDR3 DNA reads TGTGCCAGCAGCGCCAGGACAGGTTCAGAGACCCAGTACTTC. It yields the protein CASSARTGSETQYF. V gene TRBV7-9 combines with J gene TRBJ2-5; 7 bases are shared with TRBD1. V dropped 5 bases and J dropped 4; count of bases not matched to a gene: 7. The CDR3 length is 14 residues. CDR1 SEHNR and CDR2 FQNEAQ come from the germline V gene (reference sequence).

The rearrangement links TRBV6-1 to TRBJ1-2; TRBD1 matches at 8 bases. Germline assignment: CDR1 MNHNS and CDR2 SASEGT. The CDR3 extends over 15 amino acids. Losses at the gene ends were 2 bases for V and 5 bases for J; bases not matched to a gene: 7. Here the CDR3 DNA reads TGTGCCAGCAGTGAAACCAGGACAGGGCTATATGGCTACACCTTC. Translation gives CASSETRTGLYGYTF.

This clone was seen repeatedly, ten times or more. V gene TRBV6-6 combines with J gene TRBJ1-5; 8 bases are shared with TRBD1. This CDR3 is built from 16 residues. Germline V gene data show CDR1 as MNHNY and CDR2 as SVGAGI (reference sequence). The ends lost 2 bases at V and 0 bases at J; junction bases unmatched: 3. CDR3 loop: CASSYGQGDSNQPQHF. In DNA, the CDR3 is TGTGCCAGCAGTTACGGACAGGGAGATAGCAATCAGCCCCAGCATTTT.

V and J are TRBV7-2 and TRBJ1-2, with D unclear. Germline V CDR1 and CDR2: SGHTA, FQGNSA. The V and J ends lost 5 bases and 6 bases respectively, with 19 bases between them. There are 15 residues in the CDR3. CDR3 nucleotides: TGTGCCAGCAGCCTACGGACGGTGACGCGGGATGGCTACACCTTC. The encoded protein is CASSLRTVTRDGYTF.

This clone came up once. The CDR3 DNA sequence: TGTGCCAGCAGCTCAGGAACATACGAGCAGTACTTC. Encoded protein: CASSSGTYEQYF. The chain is built from TRBV5-6 and TRBJ2-7; D gene uncertain. CDR1 is SGHDT, CDR2 YYEEEE, per germline. CDR3 length: 12 residues. Trimming pared 3 bases from V and 4 bases from J, leaving 8 bases between.

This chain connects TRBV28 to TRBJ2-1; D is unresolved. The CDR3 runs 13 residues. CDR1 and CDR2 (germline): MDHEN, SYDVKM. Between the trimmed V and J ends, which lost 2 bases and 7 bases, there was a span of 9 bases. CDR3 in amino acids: CASSLGRPNEQFF. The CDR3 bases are TGTGCCAGCAGTTTAGGGCGACCAAATGAGCAGTTCTTC.

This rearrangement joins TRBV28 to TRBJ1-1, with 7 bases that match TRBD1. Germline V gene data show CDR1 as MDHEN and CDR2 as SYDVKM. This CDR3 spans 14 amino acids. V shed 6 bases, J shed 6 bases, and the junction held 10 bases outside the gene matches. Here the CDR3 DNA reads TGTGCCAGCAGACCCGGGACAGCCGGCTCTGAAGCTTTCTTT. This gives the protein CASRPGTAGSEAFF.

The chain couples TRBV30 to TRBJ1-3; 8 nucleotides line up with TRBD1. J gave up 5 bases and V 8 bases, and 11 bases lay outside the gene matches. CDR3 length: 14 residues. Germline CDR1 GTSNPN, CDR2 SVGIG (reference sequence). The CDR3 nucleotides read TGTGCCAGGACAGGGAATAATGTTAGAAACACCATATATTTT. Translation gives CARTGNNVRNTIYF.

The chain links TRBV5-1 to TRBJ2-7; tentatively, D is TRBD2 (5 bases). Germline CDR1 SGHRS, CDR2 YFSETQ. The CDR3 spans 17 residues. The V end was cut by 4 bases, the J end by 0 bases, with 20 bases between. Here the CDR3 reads CASSNSRTGMSSYEQYF. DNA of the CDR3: TGCGCCAGCAGCAACTCGAGGACGGGGATGAGCTCCTACGAGCAGTACTTC.

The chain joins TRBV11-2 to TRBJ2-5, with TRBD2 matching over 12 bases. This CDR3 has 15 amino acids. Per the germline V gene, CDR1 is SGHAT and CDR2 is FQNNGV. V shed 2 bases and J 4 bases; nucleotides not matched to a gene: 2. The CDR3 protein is CASSLLAGGTETQYF. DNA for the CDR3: TGTGCCAGCAGCTTACTAGCGGGGGGGACAGAGACCCAGTACTTC.

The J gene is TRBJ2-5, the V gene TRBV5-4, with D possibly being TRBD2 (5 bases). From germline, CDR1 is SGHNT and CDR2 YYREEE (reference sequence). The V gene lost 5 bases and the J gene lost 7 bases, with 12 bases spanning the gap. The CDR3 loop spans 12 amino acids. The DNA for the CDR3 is TGTGCCAGCAGGGGAGACGAAGCGACCCAGTACTTC. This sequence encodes CASRGDEATQYF.

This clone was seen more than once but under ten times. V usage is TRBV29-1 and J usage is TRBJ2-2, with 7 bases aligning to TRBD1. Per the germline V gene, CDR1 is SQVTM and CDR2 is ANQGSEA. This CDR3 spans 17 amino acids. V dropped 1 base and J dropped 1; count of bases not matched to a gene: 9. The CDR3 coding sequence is TGCAGCGTTGAAGGATTTCGGGACAGACAGAACACCGGGGAGCTGTTTTTT. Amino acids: CSVEGFRDRQNTGELFF.

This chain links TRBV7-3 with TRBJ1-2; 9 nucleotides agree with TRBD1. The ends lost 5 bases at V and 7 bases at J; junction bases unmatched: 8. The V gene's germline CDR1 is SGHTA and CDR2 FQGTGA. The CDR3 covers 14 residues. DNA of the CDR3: TGTGCCAGCAGCCCTTACCGGGACAGGGCTGGCTACACCTTC. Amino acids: CASSPYRDRAGYTF.

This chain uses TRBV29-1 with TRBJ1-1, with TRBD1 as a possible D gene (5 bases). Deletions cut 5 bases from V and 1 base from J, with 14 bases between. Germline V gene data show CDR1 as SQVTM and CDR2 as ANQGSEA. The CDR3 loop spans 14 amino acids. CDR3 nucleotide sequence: TGCAGCGTTTGGCGGGGGACTGGGAACACTGAAGCTTTCTTT. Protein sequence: CSVWRGTGNTEAFF.

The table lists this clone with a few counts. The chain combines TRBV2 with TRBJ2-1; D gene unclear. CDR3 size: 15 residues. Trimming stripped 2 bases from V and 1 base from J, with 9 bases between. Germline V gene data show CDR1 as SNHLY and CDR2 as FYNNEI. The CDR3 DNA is TGTGCCAGCAGTGAACGGTCAGGATCCTACAATGAGCAGTTCTTC. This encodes CASSERSGSYNEQFF.

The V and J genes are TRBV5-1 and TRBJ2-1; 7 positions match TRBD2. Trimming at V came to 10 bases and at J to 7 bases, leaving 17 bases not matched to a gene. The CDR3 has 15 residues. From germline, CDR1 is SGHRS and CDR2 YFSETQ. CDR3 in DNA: TGCGCCGCCAGCAGGGAGGGTCTCTCAGGAAATGAGCAGTTCTTC. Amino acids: CAASREGLSGNEQFF.

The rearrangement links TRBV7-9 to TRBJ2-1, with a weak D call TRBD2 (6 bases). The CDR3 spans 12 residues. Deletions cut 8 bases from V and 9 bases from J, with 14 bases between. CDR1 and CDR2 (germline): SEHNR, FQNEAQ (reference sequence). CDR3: CASGLARTEQFF. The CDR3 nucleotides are TGTGCCAGCGGCCTAGCGCGCACTGAGCAGTTCTTC.

The DNA of the CDR3 is TGCGCCAGCAGCTCATGGCTGAGCACAGATACGCAGTATTTT. The encoded protein is CASSSWLSTDTQYF. This chain joins TRBV5-1 and TRBJ2-3; D ambiguous. CDR3 size: 14 residues. The germline CDR1 and CDR2 sequences are SGHRS and YFSETQ. V was clipped by 3 bases and J by 0 bases, with 8 bases between them.

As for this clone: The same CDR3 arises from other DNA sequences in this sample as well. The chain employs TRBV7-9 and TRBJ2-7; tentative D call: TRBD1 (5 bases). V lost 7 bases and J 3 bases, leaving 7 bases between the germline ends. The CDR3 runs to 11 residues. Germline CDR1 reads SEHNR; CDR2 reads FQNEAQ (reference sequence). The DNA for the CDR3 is TGTGCCAGCATAGGGGACTACGAGCAGTACTTC. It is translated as CASIGDYEQYF.

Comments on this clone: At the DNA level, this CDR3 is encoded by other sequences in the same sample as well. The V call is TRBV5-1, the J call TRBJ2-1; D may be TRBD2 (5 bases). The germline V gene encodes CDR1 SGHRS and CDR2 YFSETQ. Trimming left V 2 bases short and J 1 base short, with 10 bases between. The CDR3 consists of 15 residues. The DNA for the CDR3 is TGCGCCAGCAGCTTATTGCCGGGGTCCTACAATGAGCAGTTCTTC. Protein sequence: CASSLLPGSYNEQFF.

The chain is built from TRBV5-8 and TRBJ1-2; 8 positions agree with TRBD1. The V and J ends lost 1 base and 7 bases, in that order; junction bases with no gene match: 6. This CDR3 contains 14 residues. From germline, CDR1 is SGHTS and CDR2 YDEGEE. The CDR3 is CASSLSWTGTGYTF. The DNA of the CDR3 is TGTGCCAGCAGCTTGAGTTGGACAGGGACTGGCTACACCTTC.

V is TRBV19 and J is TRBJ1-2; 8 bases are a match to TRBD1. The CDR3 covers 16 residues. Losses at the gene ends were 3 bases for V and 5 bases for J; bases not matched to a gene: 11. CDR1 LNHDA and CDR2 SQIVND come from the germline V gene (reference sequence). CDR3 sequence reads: CASSISPRQGAYGYTF. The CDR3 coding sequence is TGTGCCAGTAGTATTAGCCCCCGTCAGGGGGCATATGGCTACACCTTC. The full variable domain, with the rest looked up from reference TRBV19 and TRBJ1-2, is DGGITQSPKYLFRKEGQNVTLSCEQNLNHDAMYWYRQDPGQGLRLIYYSQIVNDFQKGDIAEGYSVSREKKESFPLTVTSAQKNPTAFYLCASSISPRQGAYGYTFGSGTRLTVV.

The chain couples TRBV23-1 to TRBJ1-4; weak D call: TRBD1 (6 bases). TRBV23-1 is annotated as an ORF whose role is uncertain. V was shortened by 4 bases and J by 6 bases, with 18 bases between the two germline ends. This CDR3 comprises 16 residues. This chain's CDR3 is CASSPFHRVGDEKLFF. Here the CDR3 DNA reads TGCGCCAGCAGTCCATTCCACAGGGTGGGGGATGAAAAACTGTTTTTT.

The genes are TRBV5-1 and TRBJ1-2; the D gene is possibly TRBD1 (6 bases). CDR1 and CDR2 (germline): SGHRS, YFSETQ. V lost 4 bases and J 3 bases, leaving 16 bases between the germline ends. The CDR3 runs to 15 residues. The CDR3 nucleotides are TGCGCCAGCAGCCCTTTGGGGGCCGCGGACTATGGCTACACCTTC. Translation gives CASSPLGAADYGYTF.

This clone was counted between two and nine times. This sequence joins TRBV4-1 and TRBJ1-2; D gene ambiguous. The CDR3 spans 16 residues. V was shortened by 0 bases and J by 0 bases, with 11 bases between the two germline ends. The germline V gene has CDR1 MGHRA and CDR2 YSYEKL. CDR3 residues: CASSQEGWAANYGYTF. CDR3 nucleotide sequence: TGCGCCAGCAGCCAAGAAGGTTGGGCAGCTAACTATGGCTACACCTTC.

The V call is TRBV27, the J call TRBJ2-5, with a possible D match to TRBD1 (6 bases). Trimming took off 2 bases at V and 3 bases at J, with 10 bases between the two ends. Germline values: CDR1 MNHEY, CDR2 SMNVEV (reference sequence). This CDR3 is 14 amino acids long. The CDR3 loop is CASSLLAGEETQYF. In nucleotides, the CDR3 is TGTGCCAGCAGTTTACTGGCAGGGGAAGAGACCCAGTACTTC.

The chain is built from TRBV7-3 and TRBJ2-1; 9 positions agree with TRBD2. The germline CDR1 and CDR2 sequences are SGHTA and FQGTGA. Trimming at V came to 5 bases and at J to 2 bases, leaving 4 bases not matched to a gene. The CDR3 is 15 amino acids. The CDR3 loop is CASSPSSGAYNEQFF. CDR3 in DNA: TGTGCCAGCAGCCCTTCTAGCGGGGCCTACAATGAGCAGTTCTTC.

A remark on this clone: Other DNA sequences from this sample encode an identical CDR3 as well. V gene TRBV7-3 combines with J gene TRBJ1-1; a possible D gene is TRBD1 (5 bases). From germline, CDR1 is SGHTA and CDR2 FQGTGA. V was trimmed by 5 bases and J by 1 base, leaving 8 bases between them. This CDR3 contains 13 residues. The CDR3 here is CASSTQGNTEAFF. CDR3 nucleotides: TGTGCCAGCAGCACCCAGGGGAACACTGAAGCTTTCTTT.